These T cell receptor beta chains were read from a single sample in a study of blood T cell repertoires in COVID-19. TCRdb's table, derived via immunoSEQ multiplex PCR, lists solely in-frame clones and lacks some. The profile covers about 430,000 clones, with 70% to 90% appearing a single time and around 0.97% taken by the ten largest. The specimen sequenced was PBMCs or T cells enriched from blood (not recorded which). These receptors originate from a woman aged 25 to 39 with acute COVID-19. Each CDR3 is given with its conserved first and last residue. D genes are given only for firm matches. Size values are once, few and many counts, or a class for expanded clones, and some rows have none.

size: -; J: TRBJ1-4; V: TRBV5-6; D: -; DNA: TGTGCCAGCAGCTTTGACAGAATAGATGAAAAACTGTTTTTT; CDR3: CASSFDRIDEKLFF
size: -; J: TRBJ1-2; V: TRBV29-1; D: TRBD1; DNA: TGCAGCGTCGAGAGGGGACAGGGCTCCTATGGCTACACCTTC; CDR3: CSVERGQGSYGYTF
size: -; J: TRBJ2-3; V: TRBV6-2/TRBV6-3; D: -; DNA: TGTGCCAGCAGCCCAGTGCGCGGGTTATTCGATACGCAGTATTTT; CDR3: CASSPVRGLFDTQYF
size: once; J: TRBJ2-1; V: TRBV11-2; D: TRBD2; DNA: TGTGCCAGCAGCTTAGTGGCGGGGGGTTACAATGAGCAGTTCTTC; CDR3: CASSLVAGGYNEQFF
size: -; J: TRBJ2-7; V: TRBV27; D: -; DNA: TGTGCCAGCAGTTTATCCAGGGGCCCACCATACGAGCAGTACTTC; CDR3: CASSLSRGPPYEQYF
size: -; J: TRBJ2-1; V: TRBV7-9; D: TRBD1; DNA: TGTGCCAGCAGCCCCGGGACAGGGGGCGCAGGTCACAATGAGCAGTTCTTC; CDR3: CASSPGTGGAGHNEQFF
size: -; J: TRBJ1-2; V: TRBV5-4; D: TRBD1; DNA: TGTGCCAGCAGCAAAGCCGGGACAGGGGGCTATGGCTACACCTTC; CDR3: CASSKAGTGGYGYTF
size: -; J: TRBJ1-1; V: TRBV30; D: -; DNA: TGTGCCTGGAGTGTAGATTCGCGGAAGAACACTGAAGCTTTCTTT; CDR3: CAWSVDSRKNTEAFF
size: -; J: TRBJ1-1; V: TRBV28; D: TRBD1; DNA: TGTGCCAGTGGGGGCGGGACAGCTGAAGCTTTCTTT; CDR3: CASGGGTAEAFF
size: -; J: TRBJ1-2; V: TRBV25-1; D: -; DNA: TGTGCCAGCAGTGGTAGAGGGCTCTCTTATGGCTACACCTTC; CDR3: CASSGRGLSYGYTF
size: -; J: TRBJ1-1; V: TRBV18; D: -; DNA: TGTGCCAGCTCACAGGGGCCATTCAAGGAAGCTTTCTTT; CDR3: CASSQGPFKEAFF
size: -; J: TRBJ2-7; V: TRBV5-5; D: TRBD2; DNA: TGTGCCAGCAGCCCGGGACTAGCGGGGGCGAAGTACTACGAGCAGTACTTC; CDR3: CASSPGLAGAKYYEQYF
size: once; J: TRBJ2-1; V: TRBV6-5; D: -; DNA: TGTGCCAGCAGGGATGACATGAGCTCCTACAATGAGCAGTTCTTC; CDR3: CASRDDMSSYNEQFF
size: once; J: TRBJ2-2; V: TRBV5-5; D: -; DNA: TGTGCCAGCAGCTCCCGGGATAGGGCCGGGGAGCTGTTTTTT; CDR3: CASSSRDRAGELFF
size: once; J: TRBJ1-2; V: TRBV29-1; D: -; DNA: TGCAGCGTTGAAGGCGGGCGGTCGCGGTATGGCTACACCTTC; CDR3: CSVEGGRSRYGYTF
size: -; J: TRBJ2-5; V: TRBV7-3; D: TRBD1; DNA: TGTGCCAGCACCTTATTGACAGGGGGACAAGAGACCCAGTACTTC; CDR3: CASTLLTGGQETQYF
size: -; J: TRBJ2-1; V: TRBV2; D: -; DNA: TGTGCCAGCAGCGTTAGCGGAGGAAGTGCTGAGCAGTTCTTC; CDR3: CASSVSGGSAEQFF
size: few; J: TRBJ1-4; V: TRBV29-1; D: -; DNA: TGCAGCGTCGCCACAGGGCCAGCTAATGAAAAACTGTTTTTT; CDR3: CSVATGPANEKLFF
size: -; J: TRBJ2-6; V: TRBV28; D: TRBD1; DNA: TGTGCCAGCAGTTCCGGACAGGGAACTGGGGCCAACGTCCTGACTTTC; CDR3: CASSSGQGTGANVLTF
size: -; J: TRBJ1-6; V: TRBV10-2; D: -; DNA: TGCGCCACCCGAGGGGGAGCCTATAATTCACCCCTCCACTTT; CDR3: CATRGGAYNSPLHF
size: few; J: TRBJ2-2; V: TRBV2; D: -; DNA: TGTGCCAGCAGTGTCTCAGAGGAGCTGTTTTTT; CDR3: CASSVSEELFF
size: -; J: TRBJ1-1; V: TRBV18; D: -; DNA: TGTGCCAGCTCACCTGCGGGGGGTTCGGCAATTGAAGCTTTCTTT; CDR3: CASSPAGGSAIEAFF
size: -; J: TRBJ1-1; V: TRBV9; D: -; DNA: TGTGCCAGCAGCGTCCAAGCGGGGTTTGGGCCTGAAGCTTTCTTT; CDR3: CASSVQAGFGPEAFF
size: -; J: TRBJ1-2; V: TRBV6-4; D: -; DNA: TGTGCCAGCAGTGCCCTCGGAGGAGGCGTCGGCTACACCTTC; CDR3: CASSALGGGVGYTF
size: -; J: TRBJ2-1; V: TRBV5-1; D: TRBD2; DNA: TGCGCCAGCAGCTTGGCACCTCTAGCGGGGGGACCTAATGAGCAGTTCTTC; CDR3: CASSLAPLAGGPNEQFF
size: -; J: TRBJ1-2; V: TRBV5-6; D: TRBD1; DNA: TGTGCCAGCAGCTTCGCCGGGACAGGGACTGCCGGCTACACCTTC; CDR3: CASSFAGTGTAGYTF
size: -; J: TRBJ2-1; V: TRBV9; D: -; DNA: TGTGCCAGCAGCGTAGTTGAGACTCGCCTCCGAACTGGGGGGTCCTACAATGAGCAGTTCTTC; CDR3: CASSVVETRLRTGGSYNEQFF
size: -; J: TRBJ2-7; V: TRBV12-3/TRBV12-4; D: -; DNA: TGTGCCAGCAGTTTCGAGTCTAGCGACGAGCAGTACTTC; CDR3: CASSFESSDEQYF
size: few; J: TRBJ2-3; V: TRBV6-5; D: TRBD2; DNA: TGTGCCAGTTGGACTAGCGGGGGTTGGGATACGCAGTATTTT; CDR3: CASWTSGGWDTQYF
size: few; J: TRBJ2-1; V: TRBV4-2; D: -; DNA: TGTGCCAGCAGCTCCCTAGGGGGCGGGGGGAGTCGCAATGAGCAGTTCTTC; CDR3: CASSSLGGGGSRNEQFF
size: once; J: TRBJ2-1; V: TRBV2; D: TRBD1; DNA: TGTGCCAGCAGTGAGGGAGGACAGGGGTTATACAATGAGCAGTTCTTC; CDR3: CASSEGGQGLYNEQFF